Presented here are 26 T cell receptor beta chains from one specimen sequenced in a study of cytomegalovirus exposure and HLA in healthy donors. With 60 Vbeta and 13 Jbeta primers, the PCR was carried out. Sequenced by immunoSEQ multiplex PCR; TCRdb stores in-frame clones only, minus some. The data show 120,000 or so clones, over 70% seen once. Material: PBMCs. The receptor set was obtained from a young man in good health and CMV-seropositive.

This clone has just one count. The rearrangement links TRBV5-1 to TRBJ2-3; no clear D gene. Germline lookup yields CDR1 SGHRS and CDR2 YFSETQ. The CDR3 consists of 13 residues. Trimming stripped 2 bases from V and 2 bases from J, with 6 bases between. The CDR3 reads CASSFIYTDTQYF. The CDR3 region has the DNA TGCGCCAGCAGCTTCATCTACACAGATACGCAGTATTTT.

The V and J genes are TRBV11-2 and TRBJ2-1, with 8 bases identical to TRBD1. The CDR3 consists of 17 residues. Per the germline V gene, CDR1 is SGHAT and CDR2 is FQNNGV. Trimming at V came to 4 bases and at J to 1 base, leaving 9 bases not matched to a gene. The CDR3 bases are TGTGCCAGCAGCTCGCTCAGGGGGCGAGGGTCCTACAATGAGCAGTTCTTC. This gives the protein CASSSLRGRGSYNEQFF.

DNA of the CDR3: TGTGCCAGCAGTTGGGGGGACAGGATAAACTATGGCTACACCTTC. Protein product: CASSWGDRINYGYTF. This rearrangement joins TRBV6-5 to TRBJ1-2; 8 nucleotides match TRBD1. The CDR3 spans 15 residues. V was pared by 4 bases and J by 2 bases, with 6 bases of the junction left unmatched. The germline CDR1 and CDR2 sequences are MNHEY and SVGAGI.

The chain employs TRBV4-3 and TRBJ2-7; maybe TRBD1 (5 bases). Trimming removed 0 bases at V and 6 bases at J, with 9 bases between. CDR3 length: 13 amino acids. Germline CDR1 is LGHNA and CDR2 is YSLEER. Written as DNA, the CDR3 is TGCGCCAGCAGCCAAGACCCAGGGTCCGAGCAGTACTTC. This sequence encodes CASSQDPGSEQYF.

This sequence joins TRBV7-2 and TRBJ2-2, with 8 positions matching TRBD2. The CDR3 spans 15 residues. Germline lookup yields CDR1 SGHTA and CDR2 FQGNSA. V shed 5 bases, J shed 6 bases, and the junction held 8 bases outside the gene matches. The CDR3 nucleotides are TGTGCCAGCAGCGAACTTCTTAGCGGGGCCGGGGAGCTGTTTTTT. Amino acid sequence: CASSELLSGAGELFF.

This chain links TRBV25-1 with TRBJ1-3; unclear D gene. The germline CDR1 and CDR2 sequences are MGHDK and SYGVNS. Trimming shortened V by 8 bases and J by 2 bases, and 7 bases separated the two germline ends. The CDR3 length is 12 residues. The CDR3 DNA follows: TGTGCCAGCTCCCCAGCTGGAAACACCATATATTTT. Residues: CASSPAGNTIYF.

The V gene is TRBV5-1, the J gene TRBJ2-1; perhaps TRBD1 as D (6 bases). CDR3 size: 16 residues. The V end lost 1 base, the J end lost 6 bases, and 17 bases lay between the germline ends. Germline CDR1 reads SGHRS; CDR2 reads YFSETQ. The CDR3 coding sequence is TGCGCCAGCAGCTTGTTCAGGGGCATCCCCCCCAATGAGCAGTTCTTC. Translation: CASSLFRGIPPNEQFF.

DNA of the CDR3: TGTGCCAGCAGCGTAGAGGGAAGATGGTTGTTTTTT. It codes for CASSVEGRWLFF. V and J are TRBV5-4 and TRBJ1-4; D unresolved. Germline V gene lookup returns CDR1 SGHNT and CDR2 YYREEE (reference sequence). CDR3 length equals 12 residues. V was pared by 4 bases and J by 15 bases, with 16 bases between.

The chain couples TRBV19 to TRBJ1-5; 8 nucleotides align to TRBD1. V shed 0 bases, J shed 6 bases, and the junction held 7 bases outside the gene matches. This CDR3 region has 16 residues. The V gene's germline CDR1 is LNHDA and CDR2 SQIVND (reference sequence). CDR3 in DNA: TGTGCCAGTAGTATAGATATGTTGACAGGGGCTCAGCCCCAGCATTTT. Translating it yields CASSIDMLTGAQPQHF.

The J gene is TRBJ2-5, the V gene TRBV11-2; 13 nucleotides agree with TRBD2. Trimming cost V 3 bases and J 2 bases; bases outside gene matches: 3. CDR1 is SGHAT, CDR2 FQNNGV, per germline. The CDR3 sequence is 16 residues long. The chain's CDR3 is CASSLGLAGPQETQYF. The CDR3 DNA reads as TGTGCCAGCAGCTTGGGACTAGCGGGGCCGCAAGAGACCCAGTACTTC.

The chain combines TRBV6-5 with TRBJ2-2; 7 bases are shared with TRBD1. Trimming removed 5 bases from V and 5 bases from J; junction bases left unmatched: 2. CDR1 MNHEY and CDR2 SVGAGI come from the germline V gene. This CDR3 comprises 13 residues. CDR3: CASSRQGTGELFF. The CDR3 DNA reads as TGTGCCAGCAGTAGACAGGGTACCGGGGAGCTGTTTTTT.

The V call is TRBV6-1, the J call TRBJ1-3; 8 nucleotides agree with TRBD1. The CDR3 contains 16 residues. Unmatched junction bases numbered 5, after V lost 1 base and J lost 3 bases. Germline V gives CDR1 MNHNS, CDR2 SASEGT. The CDR3 loop reads CASSEVPGGGGNTIYF. The CDR3 DNA follows: TGTGCCAGCAGTGAAGTACCAGGGGGCGGTGGAAACACCATATATTTT.

The V call is TRBV5-5, the J call TRBJ2-3; D gene uncertain. Germline-derived CDR1 and CDR2 are SGHKS and YYEKEE (reference sequence). CDR3 length: 15 residues. Trimming stripped 3 bases from V and 3 bases from J, with 14 bases between. CDR3 coding DNA: TGTGCCAGCAGCTCCCATCTTCCGGTAACAGATACGCAGTATTTT. This gives the protein CASSSHLPVTDTQYF. Supplemented by reference TRBV5-5 and TRBJ2-3, the full variable domain reads DAGVTQSPTHLIKTRGQQVTLRCSPISGHKSVSWYQQVLGQGPQFIFQYYEKEERGRGNFPDRFSARQFPNYSSELNVNALLLGDSALYLCASSSHLPVTDTQYFGPGTRLTVL.

This clone appeared a single time. The rearrangement links TRBV19 to TRBJ1-3, with 8 bases identical to TRBD1. Trimming cost V 6 bases and J 3 bases; bases outside gene matches: 10. The germline gives CDR1 LNHDA, CDR2 SQIVND (reference sequence). This CDR3 region has 16 residues. This CDR3 reads CASSTITRGLGNTIYF. The DNA for the CDR3 is TGTGCCAGTAGCACTATCACCAGGGGGCTTGGAAACACCATATATTTT. Supplemented by reference TRBV19 and TRBJ1-3, the full variable domain reads DGGITQSPKYLFRKEGQNVTLSCEQNLNHDAMYWYRQDPGQGLRLIYYSQIVNDFQKGDIAEGYSVSREKKESFPLTVTSAQKNPTAFYLCASSTITRGLGNTIYFGEGSWLTVV.

V gene TRBV5-5 combines with J gene TRBJ1-2; TRBD1 is a possible D gene (6 bases). Deletions cut 4 bases from V and 3 bases from J, with 16 bases between. The CDR3 sequence is 15 residues long. The germline gives CDR1 SGHKS, CDR2 YYEKEE (reference sequence). DNA for the CDR3: TGTGCCAGCAGCAAAACAGGGTCTTCGGACTATGGCTACACCTTC. The encoded protein is CASSKTGSSDYGYTF. The variable domain in full, completed from reference TRBV5-5 and TRBJ1-2, reads DAGVTQSPTHLIKTRGQQVTLRCSPISGHKSVSWYQQVLGQGPQFIFQYYEKEERGRGNFPDRFSARQFPNYSSELNVNALLLGDSALYLCASSKTGSSDYGYTFGSGTRLTVV.

The chain employs TRBV18 and TRBJ1-1; D not resolved. Per the germline V gene, CDR1 is KGHSH and CDR2 is LQKENI. V lost 5 bases and J 4 bases, leaving 14 bases between the germline ends. There are 14 residues in the CDR3. In DNA, the CDR3 is TGTGCCAGCTCATCGTGGGAGTTAGGCACTGAAGCTTTCTTT. It encodes CASSSWELGTEAFF. The variable domain in full, completed from reference TRBV18 and TRBJ1-1, reads NAGVMQNPRHLVRRRGQEARLRCSPMKGHSHVYWYRQLPEEGLKFMVYLQKENIIDESGMPKERFSAEFPKEGPSILRIQQVVRGDSAAYFCASSSWELGTEAFFGQGTRLTVV.

The sample holds one count of this clone. The chain combines TRBV18 with TRBJ1-5; a weak D match, TRBD1 (5 bases). The CDR3 is 16 amino acids. Trimming removed 2 bases from V and 9 bases from J, with 20 bases in between. Germline assignment: CDR1 KGHSH and CDR2 LQKENI. The DNA of the CDR3 is TGTGCCAGCTCACCAGGCGAATCGCGGGGAAGGGGGCCCCAGCATTTT. This sequence encodes CASSPGESRGRGPQHF.

The chain is built from TRBV11-3 and TRBJ2-3; 13 bases are shared with TRBD2. The V and J ends lost 4 bases and 4 bases, in that order; junction bases with no gene match: 5. The germline gives CDR1 SGHNT, CDR2 YENEEA. CDR3 length: 16 residues. CDR3 region: CASSSRTSGSPDTQYF. The CDR3, as DNA: TGTGCCAGCAGCTCGAGGACTAGCGGGAGCCCAGATACGCAGTATTTT.

This sequence joins TRBV7-2 and TRBJ2-5; 7 bases fit TRBD1. This CDR3 has 14 amino acids. Germline V lookup: CDR1 SGHTA, CDR2 FQGNSA. With 5 bases clipped from V and 5 bases from J, the junction kept 8 bases outside the gene matches. For the CDR3, the DNA is TGTGCCAGCAGCCAGGGAAGGGGGCCCGAGACCCAGTACTTC. It encodes CASSQGRGPETQYF.

V is TRBV6-5 and J is TRBJ1-5; perhaps TRBD1 as D (6 bases). V gave up 5 bases and J gave up 3 bases, with 14 bases separating them. The CDR3 has 15 residues. Germline CDR1 reads MNHEY; CDR2 reads SVGAGI. The CDR3 is CASSPDRFYNQPQHF. The DNA of the CDR3 is TGTGCCAGCAGTCCCGACAGGTTTTACAATCAGCCCCAGCATTTT.

This chain uses TRBV9 with TRBJ2-3; 9 bases align to TRBD2. Germline CDR1 is SGDLS and CDR2 is YYNGEE. CDR3 length: 18 amino acids. The V segment lost 0 bases and the J segment 2 bases; nucleotides outside the gene matches: 10. The CDR3 nucleotides read TGTGCCAGCAGCGTAGACCTAGCGGGGAGCGTCACCACAGATACGCAGTATTTT. The encoded protein is CASSVDLAGSVTTDTQYF.

The chain has TRBV6-5 and TRBJ2-4, with a tentative D call TRBD2 (5 bases). This CDR3 is 14 amino acids long. The germline V gene encodes CDR1 MNHEY and CDR2 SVGAGI. Trimming removed 6 bases at V and 7 bases at J, with 16 bases between. The CDR3 coding sequence is TGTGCCAGCAGCCCGGGTGAGGGAAGGAACATTCAGTACTTC. Protein: CASSPGEGRNIQYF.

The chain couples TRBV4-3 to TRBJ2-7; 11 positions agree with TRBD2. From germline, CDR1 is LGHNA and CDR2 YSLEER. The CDR3 consists of 17 residues. V shed 1 base, J shed 4 bases, and the junction held 9 bases outside the gene matches. This CDR3 is CASSQGALSGGVYEQYF. The CDR3 DNA reads as TGCGCCAGCAGCCAAGGAGCCCTTAGCGGGGGGGTTTACGAGCAGTACTTC.

This clone was counted a few times. J is TRBJ2-4 and V is TRBV7-9, with D possibly matching TRBD1 (5 bases). The V end was cut by 2 bases, the J end by 8 bases, with 16 bases between. Germline values: CDR1 SEHNR, CDR2 FQNEAQ (reference sequence). The CDR3 length is 15 residues. The CDR3 DNA is TGTGCCAGCAGCTTAAGGTTATGGGGCAGAGACATTCAGTACTTC. Amino acids: CASSLRLWGRDIQYF.

The CDR3 protein is CASSLAGFLREASLDTQYF. The CDR3 nucleotides are TGCGCCAGCAGCTTGGCAGGGTTTTTGAGGGAGGCGTCGCTGGATACGCAGTATTTT. This chain joins TRBV5-1 and TRBJ2-3; tentatively, D is TRBD2 (6 bases). V lost 0 bases and J lost 6, with 26 bases in between. The CDR3 loop spans 19 amino acids. Germline V gene data show CDR1 as SGHRS and CDR2 as YFSETQ.

V and J are TRBV7-2 and TRBJ1-4; D not resolved. The CDR3 covers 13 residues. With 1 base removed from V and 8 bases from J, the gap between germline ends came to 8 bases. Germline CDR1 SGHTA, CDR2 FQGNSA. The CDR3 here is CASSLGLGEKLFF. Here the CDR3 DNA reads TGTGCCAGCAGCTTAGGGCTCGGGGAAAAACTGTTTTTT.